Listed here are 18 T cell receptor beta chains from one sample, sequenced in a study of cytomegalovirus exposure and HLA in healthy donors. It was with 60 Vbeta and 13 Jbeta primers that the PCR ran. Assay: immunoSEQ multiplex PCR; the TCRdb copy retains only in-frame clones and omits some. The sample includes about 94,000 clones, more than 65% of them seen just once. Input material: PBMCs. These receptors originate from a human donor in good health.

J is TRBJ2-2 and V is TRBV11-2; the D gene is possibly TRBD2 (6 bases). Germline CDR1 SGHAT, CDR2 FQNNGV. This CDR3 has 16 amino acids. The V end lost 6 bases, the J end lost 2 bases, and 16 bases lay between the germline ends. CDR3 nucleotides: TGTGCCAGCAGGCTTAGCGGCGGGGCCAACACCGGGGAGCTGTTTTTT. This gives the protein CASRLSGGANTGELFF.

The rearrangement joins TRBV11-2 to TRBJ2-3; D is unresolved. V lost 5 bases and J lost 4, with 10 bases in between. The CDR3 consists of 13 residues. Per the germline V gene, CDR1 is SGHAT and CDR2 is FQNNGV. CDR3 sequence: CASSPGFSDTQYF. In DNA form, the CDR3 reads TGTGCCAGCAGCCCGGGTTTCTCAGATACGCAGTATTTT.

This chain uses TRBV27 with TRBJ2-3; 9 nucleotides match TRBD2. Germline V CDR1 and CDR2: MNHEY, SMNVEV (reference sequence). The ends lost 3 bases at V and 4 bases at J; junction bases unmatched: 5. The CDR3 is 15 residues long. The CDR3 protein is CASSFAGGLADTQYF. DNA of the CDR3: TGTGCCAGCAGTTTTGCGGGAGGGCTGGCAGATACGCAGTATTTT.

The CDR3 here is CSVELTPYEQYF. The CDR3 DNA sequence: TGCAGCGTTGAACTGACTCCTTACGAGCAGTACTTC. This chain uses TRBV29-1 with TRBJ2-7; D is ambiguous. Germline CDR1 and CDR2: SQVTM and ANQGSEA. The CDR3 sequence is 12 residues long. V shed 2 bases and J shed 4 bases, with 9 bases lying between them.

This rearrangement joins TRBV7-7 to TRBJ2-5; TRBD2 is a possible D gene (7 bases). There are 14 residues in the CDR3. Germline values: CDR1 SSHAT, CDR2 FNYEAQ (reference sequence). Trimming cost V 11 bases and J 2 bases, with 18 bases left between them. As DNA, the CDR3 is TGTGCCTTAGGGGGGACTACCCATCAAGAGACCCAGTACTTC. This codes for CALGGTTHQETQYF.

The chain recombines TRBV27 with TRBJ1-2, with a tentative D call TRBD1 (6 bases). This CDR3 is built from 15 residues. Germline V gene lookup returns CDR1 MNHEY and CDR2 SMNVEV (reference sequence). Trimming removed 6 bases at V and 1 base at J, with 15 bases between. For the CDR3, the DNA is TGTGCCAGCAGCCCTGTTAAACAGGGTAACTATGGCTACACCTTC. Translating it yields CASSPVKQGNYGYTF.

This rearrangement joins TRBV11-3 to TRBJ2-1; TRBD2 aligns across 7 bases. The germline V gene has CDR1 SGHNT and CDR2 YENEEA. Unmatched junction bases numbered 9, after V lost 5 bases and J lost 2 bases. The CDR3 is 16 residues long. The CDR3 DNA is TGTGCCAGCAGCATGAGGACTAGTGAACCCTACAATGAGCAGTTCTTC. The encoded protein is CASSMRTSEPYNEQFF.

By sample share, this clone is medium-sized (0.01 to 0.1%). The chain recombines TRBV6-5 with TRBJ2-7; D uncertain. CDR1 and CDR2 (germline): MNHEY, SVGAGI. This CDR3 has 11 amino acids. V was trimmed by 4 bases and J by 4 bases, leaving 5 bases between them. The DNA of the CDR3 is TGTGCCAGCAGTTTCCTGTACGAGCAGTACTTC. As protein: CASSFLYEQYF.

This chain connects TRBV2 to TRBJ2-7; 8 bases line up with TRBD2. Losses at the gene ends were 6 bases for V and 6 bases for J; bases not matched to a gene: 10. Germline loops: CDR1 SNHLY, CDR2 FYNNEI. The CDR3 consists of 14 residues. The CDR3 reads CASSGGASVREQYF. The CDR3 DNA reads as TGTGCCAGCAGCGGGGGGGCGAGTGTTCGCGAGCAGTACTTC.

V gene TRBV2 combines with J gene TRBJ2-1; 9 bases are shared with TRBD1. V trimming: 6 bases; J trimming: 3 bases; junction bases outside the gene matches: 3. CDR1 is SNHLY and CDR2 is FYNNEI in the germline V gene. The CDR3 length is 14 residues. The CDR3 reads CASRGQGLYNEQFF. CDR3 coding DNA: TGTGCCAGCAGAGGACAGGGGCTCTACAATGAGCAGTTCTTC.

The genes are TRBV27 and TRBJ2-7; 15 nucleotides agree with TRBD2. V trimming: 2 bases; J trimming: 0 bases; junction bases outside the gene matches: 11. CDR1 is MNHEY, CDR2 SMNVEV, per germline (reference sequence). The CDR3 is 20 residues long. CDR3 protein: CASSLIGRTSGRAHSYEQYF. The DNA for the CDR3 is TGTGCCAGCAGTTTAATCGGTAGGACTAGCGGGAGGGCCCACTCCTACGAGCAGTACTTC.

The rearrangement links TRBV6-5 to TRBJ1-3, with TRBD1 identical over 8 bases. V lost 9 bases and J lost 9; bases outside the gene matches: 13. Germline V gene sequence: CDR1 MNHEY, CDR2 SVGAGI. There are 14 residues in the CDR3. In DNA form, the CDR3 reads TGTGCCAGTCAAAACGGACAGGGAGTAGGCACCATATATTTT. Amino acid sequence: CASQNGQGVGTIYF.

The genes are TRBV28 and TRBJ2-5, with TRBD2 matching 8 bases. V gave up 2 bases and J gave up 7 bases; unmatched junction bases: 15. Germline V gene sequence: CDR1 MDHEN, CDR2 SYDVKM. The CDR3 length is 17 residues. The CDR3 region is CASSLHRRTSWGGTQYF. As DNA, the CDR3 is TGTGCCAGCAGTTTACATCGTCGGACTAGCTGGGGGGGGACCCAGTACTTC.

Turning to this clone: A read error may account for a junction end that differs from germline. The rearrangement uses TRBV27 and TRBJ1-2, with D unresolved. The CDR3 is made up of 13 amino acids. Germline CDR1 and CDR2: MNHEY and SMNVEV (reference sequence). The CDR3 region is CASSLSRVGGYTF. In nucleotides, the CDR3 is TGTGCCAGCAGTCTATCGCGGGTTGGTGGCTACACCTTC.

This clone came up once. The chain carries TRBV12-5 and TRBJ1-5; 8 bases map to TRBD1. Germline assignment: CDR1 LGHNT and CDR2 FRNRAP. The CDR3 is made up of 13 amino acids. J gave up 5 bases and V 9 bases, and 6 bases lay outside the gene matches. For the CDR3, the DNA is TGTGCTAGCCAGGGACAGGCTTATCAGCCCCAGCATTTT. Its protein is CASQGQAYQPQHF. Combining the CDR3 with reference TRBV12-5 and TRBJ1-5 gives the whole variable domain DARVTQTPRHKVTEMGQEVTMRCQPILGHNTVFWYRQTMMQGLELLAYFRNRAPLDDSGMPKDRFSAEMPDATLATLKIQPSEPRDSAVYFCASQGQAYQPQHFGDGTRLSIL.

The chain combines TRBV7-8 with TRBJ2-3; 9 bases align to TRBD1. This CDR3 has 17 residues. Trimming cost V 3 bases and J 1 base; bases outside gene matches: 8. The germline gives CDR1 SGHVS, CDR2 FQNEAQ. CDR3 bases: TGTGCCAGCAGCTTTCGACAGGGGGGAAGTGGCACAGATACGCAGTATTTT. It specifies CASSFRQGGSGTDTQYF.

This sequence joins TRBV15 and TRBJ1-2; possible D gene TRBD1, 6 bases. CDR1 is LNHNV, CDR2 YYDKDF, per germline (reference sequence). V gave up 0 bases and J gave up 3 bases, with 14 bases separating them. CDR3 length: 16 residues. The CDR3 reads CATSRDNGDTYYGYTF. As DNA, the CDR3 is TGTGCCACCAGCAGAGATAATGGGGACACCTACTATGGCTACACCTTC.

The chain employs TRBV6-5 and TRBJ1-1; 8 nucleotides agree with TRBD1. V gave up 6 bases and J gave up 5 bases; unmatched junction bases: 11. The CDR3 totals 15 residues. The germline CDR1 and CDR2 sequences are MNHEY and SVGAGI. The CDR3 is CASSWGQGARTEAFF. Here the CDR3 DNA reads TGTGCCAGCAGCTGGGGTCAGGGGGCGCGAACTGAAGCTTTCTTT.